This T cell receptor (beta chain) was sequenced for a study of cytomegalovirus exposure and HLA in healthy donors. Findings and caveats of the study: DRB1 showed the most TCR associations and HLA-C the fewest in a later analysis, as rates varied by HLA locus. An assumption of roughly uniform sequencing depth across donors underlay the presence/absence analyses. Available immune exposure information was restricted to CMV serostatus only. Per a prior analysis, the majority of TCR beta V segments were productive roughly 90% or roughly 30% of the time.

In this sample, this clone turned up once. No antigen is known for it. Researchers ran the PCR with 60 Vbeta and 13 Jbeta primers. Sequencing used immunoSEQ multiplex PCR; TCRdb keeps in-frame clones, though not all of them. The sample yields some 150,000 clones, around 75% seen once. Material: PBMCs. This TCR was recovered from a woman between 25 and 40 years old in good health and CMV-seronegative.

The CDR3, as DNA: TGTGCCAGTAGCCGGGACAGGGGGTTCGCTGGGGCCAACGTCCTGACTTTC. This codes for CASSRDRGFAGANVLTF. This chain joins TRBV19 and TRBJ2-6, with TRBD1 matching over 11 bases. Germline CDR1 reads LNHDA; CDR2 reads SQIVND (reference sequence). CDR3 length equals 17 residues. The ends lost 6 bases at V and 2 bases at J; junction bases unmatched: 6. Complete variable domain (other parts from reference TRBV19 and TRBJ2-6): DGGITQSPKYLFRKEGQNVTLSCEQNLNHDAMYWYRQDPGQGLRLIYYSQIVNDFQKGDIAEGYSVSREKKESFPLTVTSAQKNPTAFYLCASSRDRGFAGANVLTFGAGSRLTVL.